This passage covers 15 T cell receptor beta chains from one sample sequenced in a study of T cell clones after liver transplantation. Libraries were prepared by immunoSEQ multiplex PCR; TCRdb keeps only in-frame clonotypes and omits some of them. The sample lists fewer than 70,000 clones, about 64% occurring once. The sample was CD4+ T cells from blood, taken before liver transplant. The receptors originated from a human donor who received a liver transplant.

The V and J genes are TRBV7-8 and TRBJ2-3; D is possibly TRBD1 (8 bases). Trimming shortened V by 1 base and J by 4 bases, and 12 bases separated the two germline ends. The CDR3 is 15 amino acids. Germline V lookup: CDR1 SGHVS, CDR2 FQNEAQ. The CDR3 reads CASSLGQGRADTQYF. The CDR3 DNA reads TGTGCCAGCAGCTTAGGACAGGGGAGGGCAGATACGCAGTATTTT.

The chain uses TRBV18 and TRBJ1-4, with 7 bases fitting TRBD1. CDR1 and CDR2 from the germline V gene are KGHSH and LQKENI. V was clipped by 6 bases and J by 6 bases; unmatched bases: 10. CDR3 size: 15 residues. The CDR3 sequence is CASSERDSLYEKLFF. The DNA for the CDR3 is TGTGCCAGCTCTGAAAGGGACAGTTTGTATGAAAAACTGTTTTTT.

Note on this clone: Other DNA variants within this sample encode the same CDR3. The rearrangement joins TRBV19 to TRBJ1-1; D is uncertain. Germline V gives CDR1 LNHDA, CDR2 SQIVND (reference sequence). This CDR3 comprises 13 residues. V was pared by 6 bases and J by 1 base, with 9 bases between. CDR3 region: CASRPRENTEAFF. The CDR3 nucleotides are TGTGCCAGTAGACCCCGGGAGAACACTGAAGCTTTCTTT.

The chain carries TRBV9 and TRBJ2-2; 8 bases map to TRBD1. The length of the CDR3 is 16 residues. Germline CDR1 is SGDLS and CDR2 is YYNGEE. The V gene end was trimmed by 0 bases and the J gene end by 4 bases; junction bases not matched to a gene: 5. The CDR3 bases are TGTGCCAGCAGCGTAGCCCAGGGGGCCTCCACCGGGGAGCTGTTTTTT. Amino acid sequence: CASSVAQGASTGELFF.

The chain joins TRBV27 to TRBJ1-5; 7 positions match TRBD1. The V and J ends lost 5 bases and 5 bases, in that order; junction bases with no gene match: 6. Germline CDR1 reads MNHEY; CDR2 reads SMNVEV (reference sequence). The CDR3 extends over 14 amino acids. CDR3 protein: CASSDRDPYQPQHF. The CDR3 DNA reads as TGTGCCAGCAGTGACAGGGACCCATATCAGCCCCAGCATTTT.

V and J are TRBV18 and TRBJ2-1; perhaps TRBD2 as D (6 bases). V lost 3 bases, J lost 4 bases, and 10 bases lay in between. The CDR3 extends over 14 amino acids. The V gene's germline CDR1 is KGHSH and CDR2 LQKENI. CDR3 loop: CASSPGGVYNEQFF. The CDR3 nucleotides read TGTGCCAGCTCACCGGGGGGAGTATACAATGAGCAGTTCTTC.

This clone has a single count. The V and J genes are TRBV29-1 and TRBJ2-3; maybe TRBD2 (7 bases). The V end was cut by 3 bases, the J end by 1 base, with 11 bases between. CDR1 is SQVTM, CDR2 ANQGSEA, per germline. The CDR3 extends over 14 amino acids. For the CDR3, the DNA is TGCAGCGTTGAGTACGGGGGGCGCACAGATACGCAGTATTTT. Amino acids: CSVEYGGRTDTQYF.

CDR3 nucleotides: TGTGCCAGCAGCAATAAGCAACCAGGGAAAAGTGGCAATCAGCCCCAGCATTTT. Its translation is CASSNKQPGKSGNQPQHF. The chain uses TRBV21-1 and TRBJ1-5; the table's D call TRBD1 went unverified against the DNA. TRBV21-1 is a pseudogene locus. CDR3 length equals 18 residues.

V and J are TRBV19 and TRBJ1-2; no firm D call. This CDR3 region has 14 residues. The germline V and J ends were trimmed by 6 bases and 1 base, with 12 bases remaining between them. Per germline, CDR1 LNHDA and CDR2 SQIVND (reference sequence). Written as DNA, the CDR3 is TGTGCCAGTAGGACAATGTCTCGTAACTATGGCTACACCTTC. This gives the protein CASRTMSRNYGYTF.

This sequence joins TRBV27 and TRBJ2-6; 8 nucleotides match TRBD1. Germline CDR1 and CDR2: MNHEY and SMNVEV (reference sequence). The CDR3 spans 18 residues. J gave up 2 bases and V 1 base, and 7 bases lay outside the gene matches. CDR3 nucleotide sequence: TGTGCCAGCAGTTTATTGGGGACAGGCAAGCCTGGGGCCAACGTCCTGACTTTC. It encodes CASSLLGTGKPGANVLTF. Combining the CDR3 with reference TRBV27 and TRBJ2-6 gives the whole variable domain EAQVTQNPRYLITVTGKKLTVTCSQNMNHEYMSWYRQDPGLGLRQIYYSMNVEVTDKGDVPEGYKVSRKEKRNFPLILESPSPNQTSLYFCASSLLGTGKPGANVLTFGAGSRLTVL.

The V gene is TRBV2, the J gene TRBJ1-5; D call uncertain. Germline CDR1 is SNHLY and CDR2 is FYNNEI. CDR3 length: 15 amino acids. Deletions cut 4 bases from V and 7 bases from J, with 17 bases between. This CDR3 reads CASSVGRLRLQPQHF. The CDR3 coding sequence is TGTGCCAGCAGTGTAGGGAGGTTACGGCTGCAGCCCCAGCATTTT.

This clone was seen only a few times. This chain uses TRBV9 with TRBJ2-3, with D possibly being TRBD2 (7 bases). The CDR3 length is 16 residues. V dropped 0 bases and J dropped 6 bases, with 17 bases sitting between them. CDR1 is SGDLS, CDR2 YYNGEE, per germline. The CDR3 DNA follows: TGTGCCAGCAGCGTAGGAATGAGAGGGGGGGTTGATACGCAGTATTTT. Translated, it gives CASSVGMRGGVDTQYF. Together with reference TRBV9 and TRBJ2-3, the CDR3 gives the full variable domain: DSGVTQTPKHLITATGQRVTLRCSPRSGDLSVYWYQQSLDQGLQFLIQYYNGEERAKGNILERFSAQQFPDLHSELNLSSLELGDSALYFCASSVGMRGGVDTQYFGPGTRLTVL.

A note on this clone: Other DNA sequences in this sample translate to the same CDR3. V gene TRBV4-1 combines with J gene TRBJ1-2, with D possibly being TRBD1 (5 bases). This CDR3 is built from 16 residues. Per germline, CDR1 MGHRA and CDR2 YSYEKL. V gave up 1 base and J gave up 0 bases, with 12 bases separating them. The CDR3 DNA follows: TGCGCCAGCAGCCAAGGGGGGGGACTATCTAACTATGGCTACACCTTC. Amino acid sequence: CASSQGGGLSNYGYTF.

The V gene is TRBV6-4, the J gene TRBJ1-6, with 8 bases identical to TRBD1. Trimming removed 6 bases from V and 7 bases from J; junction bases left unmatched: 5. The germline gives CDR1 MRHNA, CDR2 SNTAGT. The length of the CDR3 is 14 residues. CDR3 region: CASSLGQENSPLHF. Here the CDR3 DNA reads TGTGCCAGCAGCTTGGGACAGGAGAATTCACCCCTCCACTTT.

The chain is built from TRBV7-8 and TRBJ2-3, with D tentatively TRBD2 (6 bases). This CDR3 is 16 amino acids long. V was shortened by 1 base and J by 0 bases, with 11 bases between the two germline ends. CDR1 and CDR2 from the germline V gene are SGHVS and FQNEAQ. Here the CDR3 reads CASSLGERGSTDTQYF. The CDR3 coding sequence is TGTGCCAGCAGCTTAGGAGAACGGGGGAGCACAGATACGCAGTATTTT.